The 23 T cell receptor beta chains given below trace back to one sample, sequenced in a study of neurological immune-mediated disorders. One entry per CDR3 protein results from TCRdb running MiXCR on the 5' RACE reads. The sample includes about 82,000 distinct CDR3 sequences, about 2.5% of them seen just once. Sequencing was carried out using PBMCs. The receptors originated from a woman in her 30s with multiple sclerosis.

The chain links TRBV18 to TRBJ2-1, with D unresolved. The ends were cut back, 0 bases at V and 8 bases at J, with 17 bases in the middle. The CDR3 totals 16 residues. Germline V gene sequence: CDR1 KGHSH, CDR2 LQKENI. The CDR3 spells CASSPPLPEKGDEQFF. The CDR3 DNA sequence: TGTGCCAGCTCACCACCGCTACCGGAGAAGGGCGATGAGCAGTTCTTC.

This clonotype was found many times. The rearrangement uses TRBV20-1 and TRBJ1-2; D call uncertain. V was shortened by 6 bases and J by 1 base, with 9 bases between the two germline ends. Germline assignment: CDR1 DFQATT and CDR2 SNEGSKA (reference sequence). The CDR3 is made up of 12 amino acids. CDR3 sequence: CSALRGNYGYTF. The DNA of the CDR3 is TGCAGTGCCCTTCGGGGTAACTATGGCTACACCTTC.

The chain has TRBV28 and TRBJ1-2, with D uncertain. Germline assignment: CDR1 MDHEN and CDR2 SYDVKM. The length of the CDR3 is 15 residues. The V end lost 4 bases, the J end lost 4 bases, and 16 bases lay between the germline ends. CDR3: CASSYAGKSPYGYTF. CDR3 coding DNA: TGTGCCAGCAGTTACGCGGGAAAGAGTCCCTATGGCTACACCTTC.

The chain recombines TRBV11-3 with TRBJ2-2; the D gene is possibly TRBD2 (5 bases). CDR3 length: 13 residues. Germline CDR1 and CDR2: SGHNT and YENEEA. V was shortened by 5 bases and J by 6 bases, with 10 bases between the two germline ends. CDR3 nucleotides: TGTGCCAGCAGCGCCCCTAGCTCCGGGGAGCTGTTTTTT. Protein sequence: CASSAPSSGELFF.

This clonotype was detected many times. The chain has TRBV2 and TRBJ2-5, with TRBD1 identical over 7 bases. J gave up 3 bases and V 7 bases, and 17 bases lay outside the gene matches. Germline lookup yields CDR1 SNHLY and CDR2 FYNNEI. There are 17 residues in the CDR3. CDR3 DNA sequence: TGTGCCAGCACCCCTGACCTTTTATCGACAGGGAAAGAGACCCAGTACTTC. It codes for CASTPDLLSTGKETQYF. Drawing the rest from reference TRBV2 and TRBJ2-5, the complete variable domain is EPEVTQTPSHQVTQMGQEVILRCVPISNHLYFYWYRQILGQKVEFLVSFYNNEISEKSEIFDDQFSVERPDGSNFTLKIRSTKLEDSAMYFCASTPDLLSTGKETQYFGPGTRLLVL.

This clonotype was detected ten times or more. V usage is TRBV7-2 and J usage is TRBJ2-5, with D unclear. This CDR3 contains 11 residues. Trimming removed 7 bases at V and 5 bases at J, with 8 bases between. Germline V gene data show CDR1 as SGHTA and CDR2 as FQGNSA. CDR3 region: CASIFGETQYF. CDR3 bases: TGTGCCAGCATTTTCGGCGAGACCCAGTACTTC.

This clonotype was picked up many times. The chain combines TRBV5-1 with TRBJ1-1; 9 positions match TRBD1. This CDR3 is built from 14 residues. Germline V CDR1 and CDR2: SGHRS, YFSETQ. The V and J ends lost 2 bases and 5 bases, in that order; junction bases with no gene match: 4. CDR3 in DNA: TGCGCCAGCAGCTTTGGGACAGGGCGGACTGAAGCTTTCTTT. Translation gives CASSFGTGRTEAFF.

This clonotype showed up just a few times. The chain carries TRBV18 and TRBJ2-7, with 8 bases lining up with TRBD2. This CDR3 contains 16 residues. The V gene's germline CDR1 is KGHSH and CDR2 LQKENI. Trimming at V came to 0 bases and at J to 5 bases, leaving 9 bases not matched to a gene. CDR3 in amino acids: CASSPPNSGNLNEQYF. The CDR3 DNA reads TGTGCCAGCTCACCACCGAATAGCGGGAACCTCAACGAGCAGTACTTC.

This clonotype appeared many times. This CDR3 is CSARDKSSGNTIYF. The CDR3 nucleotides read TGCAGTGCTAGAGACAAGTCATCTGGAAACACCATATATTTT. The V call is TRBV20-1, the J call TRBJ1-3; D call uncertain. With 0 bases removed from V and 1 base from J, the gap between germline ends came to 7 bases. CDR1 and CDR2 (germline): DFQATT, SNEGSKA (reference sequence). The CDR3 covers 14 residues.

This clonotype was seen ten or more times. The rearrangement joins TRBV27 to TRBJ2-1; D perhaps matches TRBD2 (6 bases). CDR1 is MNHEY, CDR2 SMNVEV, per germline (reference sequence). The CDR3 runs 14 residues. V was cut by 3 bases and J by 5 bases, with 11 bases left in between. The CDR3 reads CASSFGSGDNEQFF. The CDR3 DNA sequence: TGTGCCAGCAGTTTTGGTAGCGGAGACAATGAGCAGTTCTTC.

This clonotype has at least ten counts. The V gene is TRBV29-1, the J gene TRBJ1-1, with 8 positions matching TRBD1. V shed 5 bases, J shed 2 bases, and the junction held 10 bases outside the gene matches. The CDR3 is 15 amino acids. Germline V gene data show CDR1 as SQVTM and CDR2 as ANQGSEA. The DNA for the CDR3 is TGCAGCGTTAAAAGACAGGGGCGGTATAACACTGAAGCTTTCTTT. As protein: CSVKRQGRYNTEAFF.

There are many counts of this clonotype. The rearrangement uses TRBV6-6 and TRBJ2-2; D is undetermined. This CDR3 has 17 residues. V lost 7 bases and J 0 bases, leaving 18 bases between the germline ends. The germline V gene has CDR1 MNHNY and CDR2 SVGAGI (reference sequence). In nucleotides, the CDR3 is TGTGCCAGCATCCCCCCGGACGGGCAGCCGAACACCGGGGAGCTGTTTTTT. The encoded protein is CASIPPDGQPNTGELFF.

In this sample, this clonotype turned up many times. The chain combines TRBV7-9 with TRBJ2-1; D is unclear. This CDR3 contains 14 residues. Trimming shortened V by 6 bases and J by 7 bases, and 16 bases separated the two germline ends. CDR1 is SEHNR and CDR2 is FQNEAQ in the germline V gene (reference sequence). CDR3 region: CASSLSLSRNEQFF. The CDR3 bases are TGTGCCAGCAGTCTAAGTCTTAGCAGGAATGAGCAGTTCTTC.

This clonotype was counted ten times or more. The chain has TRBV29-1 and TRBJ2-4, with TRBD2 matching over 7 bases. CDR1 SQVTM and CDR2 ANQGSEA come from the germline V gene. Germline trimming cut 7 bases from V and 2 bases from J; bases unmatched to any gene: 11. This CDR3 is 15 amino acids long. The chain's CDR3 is CSAMGGAISKNIQYF. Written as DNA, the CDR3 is TGCAGCGCCATGGGAGGGGCGATATCCAAAAACATTCAGTACTTC. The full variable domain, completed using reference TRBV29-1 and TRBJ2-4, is SAVISQKPSRDICQRGTSLTIQCQVDSQVTMMFWYRQQPGQSLTLIATANQGSEATYESGFVIDKFPISRPNLTFSTLTVSNMSPEDSSIYLCSAMGGAISKNIQYFGAGTRLSVL.

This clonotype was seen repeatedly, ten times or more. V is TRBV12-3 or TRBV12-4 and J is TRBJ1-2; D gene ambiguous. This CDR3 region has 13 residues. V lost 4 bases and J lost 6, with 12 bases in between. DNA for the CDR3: TGTGCCAGCAGTTCCCCGGGGTGGGATGGCTACACCTTC. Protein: CASSSPGWDGYTF.

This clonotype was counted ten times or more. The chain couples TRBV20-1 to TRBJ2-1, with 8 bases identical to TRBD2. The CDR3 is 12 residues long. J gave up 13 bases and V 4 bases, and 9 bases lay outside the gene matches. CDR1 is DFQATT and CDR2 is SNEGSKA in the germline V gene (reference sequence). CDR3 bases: TGCAGTGCTATTAGGGCTAGCGGGCCTCAGTTCTTC. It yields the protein CSAIRASGPQFF.

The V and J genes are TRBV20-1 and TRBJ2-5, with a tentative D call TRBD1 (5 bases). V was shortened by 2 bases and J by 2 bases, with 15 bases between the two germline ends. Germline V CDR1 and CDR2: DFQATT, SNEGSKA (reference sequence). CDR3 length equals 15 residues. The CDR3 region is CSARPGRERQETQYF. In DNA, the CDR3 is TGCAGTGCTAGACCCGGCAGGGAACGTCAAGAGACCCAGTACTTC.

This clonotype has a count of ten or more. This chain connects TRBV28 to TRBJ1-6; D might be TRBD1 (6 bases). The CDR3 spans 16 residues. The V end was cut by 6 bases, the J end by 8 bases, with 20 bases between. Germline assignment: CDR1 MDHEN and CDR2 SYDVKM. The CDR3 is CASRKQGPNTDSPLHF. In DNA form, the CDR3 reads TGTGCCAGCAGAAAACAGGGCCCTAATACCGATTCACCCCTCCACTTT.

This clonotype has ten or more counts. The CDR3 spells CASRVSGRKNIQYF. The CDR3 coding sequence is TGTGCCAGCAGGGTTAGCGGGAGGAAAAACATTCAGTACTTC. The chain carries TRBV12-3 or TRBV12-4 and TRBJ2-4, with 10 positions matching TRBD2. The CDR3 sequence is 14 residues long. The V gene end was trimmed by 6 bases and the J gene end by 4 bases; junction bases not matched to a gene: 3.

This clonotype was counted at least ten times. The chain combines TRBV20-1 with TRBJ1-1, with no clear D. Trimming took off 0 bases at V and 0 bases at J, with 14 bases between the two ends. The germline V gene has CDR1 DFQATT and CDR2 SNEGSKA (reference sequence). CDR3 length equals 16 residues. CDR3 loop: CSARDLPRALNTEAFF. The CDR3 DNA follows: TGCAGTGCTAGAGATCTGCCCCGAGCACTGAACACTGAAGCTTTCTTT.

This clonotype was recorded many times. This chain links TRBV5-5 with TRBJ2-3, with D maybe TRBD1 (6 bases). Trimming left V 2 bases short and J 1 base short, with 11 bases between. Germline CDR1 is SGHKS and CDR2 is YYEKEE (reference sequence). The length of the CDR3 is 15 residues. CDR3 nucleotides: TGTGCCAGCAGCTTCTCAGGGGATCGCACAGATACGCAGTATTTT. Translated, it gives CASSFSGDRTDTQYF.

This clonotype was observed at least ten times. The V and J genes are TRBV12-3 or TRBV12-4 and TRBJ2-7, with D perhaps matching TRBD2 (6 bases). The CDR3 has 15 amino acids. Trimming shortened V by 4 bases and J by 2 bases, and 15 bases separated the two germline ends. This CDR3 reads CASSYTGLSAYEQYF. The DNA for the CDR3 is TGTGCCAGCAGTTATACGGGACTGTCCGCCTACGAGCAGTACTTC.

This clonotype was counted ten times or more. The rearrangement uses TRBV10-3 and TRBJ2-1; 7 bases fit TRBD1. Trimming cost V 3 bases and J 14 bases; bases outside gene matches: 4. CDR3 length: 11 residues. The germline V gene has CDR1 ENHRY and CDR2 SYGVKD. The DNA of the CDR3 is TGTGCCATCAGTGAAGGGGGCCCTAAGTTCTTC. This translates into CAISEGGPKFF.